This T cell receptor beta chain came from a study of blood T cell repertoires in COVID-19. Study in general: Italy, Spain and the United States were the sources of the convalescent and acute COVID-19 samples. PBMCs, B-cell-depleted T cells, or T cells were the source of the cDNA or gDNA that made up the material.

The repertoire was sequenced with immunoSEQ multiplex PCR; TCRdb's copy has only in-frame clones and lacks some. This table holds 190,000 or so clones, approximately 85% found once. Germline V lookup: CDR1 SGHNT, CDR2 YYREEE (reference sequence). The CDR3 totals 14 residues. V lost 0 bases and J 8 bases, leaving 12 bases between the germline ends. This TCR was sampled from a woman of 80 years or more with acute or convalescent COVID-19. The sequenced sample was peripheral blood. V usage is TRBV5-4 and J usage is TRBJ2-1; perhaps TRBD2 as D (5 bases). Written as DNA, the CDR3 is TGTGCCAGCAGCTTGGGAGGGAGACCCTATGAGCAGTTCTTC. This codes for CASSLGGRPYEQFF. The full variable domain, completed using reference TRBV5-4 and TRBJ2-1, is ETGVTQSPTHLIKTRGQQVTLRCSSQSGHNTVSWYQQALGQGPQFIFQYYREEENGRGNFPPRFSGLQFPNYSSELNVNALELDDSALYLCASSLGGRPYEQFFGPGTRLTVL.